The entry below gives a single TCR beta chain sequence along with its context. Its specificity is not known. The data were taken from a study of cytomegalovirus exposure and HLA in healthy donors. Germline values: CDR1 SGHTA, CDR2 FQGTGA. With 2 bases removed from V and 1 base from J, the gap between germline ends came to 17 bases. This CDR3 is built from 17 residues. Study-level results: Several top significant clusters appeared, in a later analysis, to be linked to common viral pathogens.

The PCR ran on 60 Vbeta and 13 Jbeta primers. Assay used: immunoSEQ multiplex PCR; TCRdb lists only in-frame clones, some missing. The table lists roughly 100,000 clones, with approximately 15% in the top ten. The sequencing input was PBMCs. The chain links TRBV7-3 to TRBJ1-1; possible D gene TRBD1, 5 bases. This TCR came from a man aged 50 to 60 in good health and CMV-seropositive. CDR3 sequence reads: CASSLQGRRGSNTEAFF. CDR3 nucleotides: TGTGCCAGCAGCTTACAGGGAAGGCGTGGATCGAACACTGAAGCTTTCTTT.